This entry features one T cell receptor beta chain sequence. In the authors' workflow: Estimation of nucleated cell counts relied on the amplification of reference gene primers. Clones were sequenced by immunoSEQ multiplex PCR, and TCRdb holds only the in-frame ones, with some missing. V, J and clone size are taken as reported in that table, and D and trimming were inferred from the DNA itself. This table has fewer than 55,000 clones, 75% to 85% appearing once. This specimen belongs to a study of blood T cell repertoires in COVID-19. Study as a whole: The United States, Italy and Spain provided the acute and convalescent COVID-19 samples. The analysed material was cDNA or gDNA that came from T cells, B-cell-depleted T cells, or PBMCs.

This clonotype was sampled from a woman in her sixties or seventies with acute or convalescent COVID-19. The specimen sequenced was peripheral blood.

CDR3 region: CASRDQEDTGELFF. The DNA of the CDR3 is TGTGCCAGCCGGGATCAGGAGGACACCGGGGAGCTGTTTTTT. The chain joins TRBV11-2 to TRBJ2-2, with D maybe TRBD2 (5 bases). The CDR3 length is 14 residues. V dropped 8 bases and J dropped 3 bases, with 13 bases sitting between them. The V gene's germline CDR1 is SGHAT and CDR2 FQNNGV.